This T cell receptor (beta chain) was sequenced for a study of T-cell memory formation after mild COVID-19. Study summary: Largely, TCR clusters stayed within a single donor.

To note about this clonotype: A much larger clone lies one base from this, so it may be a read error.

A single record per CDR3 protein comes from TCRdb applying MiXCR to the 5' RACE reads. There are about 290,000 distinct CDR3 sequences in the sample; 15% to 20% occur only once, and 22% lies in the top ten. CDR1 and CDR2 (germline): SGHRS, YFSETQ. The CDR3 covers 14 residues. The V and J genes are TRBV5-1 and TRBJ2-1; TRBD2 matches at 11 bases. Sequenced input: PBMCs or a T cell subset sorted from them (not recorded which). The TCR was taken from a man aged 18 to 29 who had mild COVID-19 (a few samples of this study predate the infection). Cell type and time point are not known. CDR3 DNA: TGCGCCGGCAGGGTAGGACTAGCGGGTGATGAGCAGTTCTTC. Encoded protein: CAGRVGLAGDEQFF.